Below are 27 T cell receptor beta chains sequenced from a single sample in a study of T-cell reconstitution after alpha-beta-depleted transplantation in children. Unique molecular identifiers tagged the TCRbeta library. In TCRdb, the PCR reads were re-called with MiXCR into one record per CDR3 protein. Of 490,000 or so distinct CDR3 sequences in the sample, about 10% were seen once. This specimen was PBMCs, taken before TCRalphabeta/CD19-depleted stem cell transplant. Source of these receptors: a child aged 2 to 10 with inherited bone marrow failure, due to receive a stem cell transplant.

This sequence joins TRBV20-1 and TRBJ1-1; D is uncertain. CDR3 length: 10 amino acids. Germline V CDR1 and CDR2: DFQATT, SNEGSKA (reference sequence). Trimming removed 0 bases at V and 8 bases at J, with 4 bases between. The chain's CDR3 is CSAREFEAFF. The CDR3, as DNA: TGCAGTGCTAGAGAGTTCGAAGCTTTCTTT.

This clonotype has only a few counts. The chain uses TRBV7-2 and TRBJ1-5; no definite D call. Trimming cost V 5 bases and J 6 bases, with 11 bases left between them. The CDR3 is 13 amino acids. CDR1 is SGHTA and CDR2 is FQGNSA in the germline V gene. For the CDR3, the DNA is TGTGCCAGCAGCCGATATCCCGGTCAGCCCCAGCATTTT. Residues: CASSRYPGQPQHF.

This clonotype has a count of ten or more. The rearrangement joins TRBV20-1 to TRBJ2-5, with TRBD2 matching 8 bases. V was pared by 3 bases and J by 5 bases, with 14 bases of the junction left unmatched. CDR3 length: 16 amino acids. Germline V lookup: CDR1 DFQATT, CDR2 SNEGSKA (reference sequence). In DNA, the CDR3 is TGCAGTGCTAGTGTCGGGGGGGTCTCAATACGGGAGACCCAGTACTTC. This translates into CSASVGGVSIRETQYF.

This clonotype was seen only a few times. The rearrangement links TRBV5-4 to TRBJ2-1, with D perhaps TRBD2 (5 bases). Germline V gene data show CDR1 as SGHNT and CDR2 as YYREEE (reference sequence). The CDR3 has 14 amino acids. V shed 4 bases and J shed 6 bases, with 14 bases lying between them. The CDR3 coding sequence is TGTGCCAGCAGCCCTAGCTGGTTCTCCAATGAGCAGTTCTTC. Encoded protein: CASSPSWFSNEQFF.

This clonotype was observed at least ten times. The chain joins TRBV4-3 to TRBJ2-7, with D possibly being TRBD1 or TRBD2 (5 bases each). The CDR3 has 13 residues. The V gene lost 3 bases and the J gene lost 3 bases, with 9 bases spanning the gap. Germline-derived CDR1 and CDR2 are LGHNA and YSLEER. The CDR3 DNA is TGCGCCAGCAGCCAGGGGACGAGCTACGAGCAGTACTTC. This encodes CASSQGTSYEQYF.

This clonotype was seen ten or more times. The V and J genes are TRBV29-1 and TRBJ2-7; D is undetermined. The V end was cut by 5 bases, the J end by 1 base, with 9 bases between. The germline V gene has CDR1 SQVTM and CDR2 ANQGSEA. CDR3 length: 12 amino acids. The DNA of the CDR3 is TGCAGCGTTTTGGCAGCTTCCTACGAGCAGTACTTC. This sequence encodes CSVLAASYEQYF.

About this clonotype: A far more abundant clone sits one base away, making this likely a read error. The genes are TRBV2 and TRBJ2-3; 9 bases are a match to TRBD2. CDR1 SNHLY and CDR2 FYNNEI come from the germline V gene. V was pared by 7 bases and J by 0 bases, with 2 bases of the junction left unmatched. The CDR3 covers 14 residues. CDR3 in amino acids: CASTLAGSTDTQYF. CDR3 DNA sequence: TGTGCCAGCACCCTAGCGGGGAGCACAGATACGCAGTATTTT.

This clonotype showed up many times. V gene TRBV7-9 combines with J gene TRBJ2-7, with D unresolved. V was shortened by 1 base and J by 5 bases, with 18 bases between the two germline ends. Germline V lookup: CDR1 SEHNR, CDR2 FQNEAQ (reference sequence). The CDR3 covers 16 residues. The CDR3 nucleotides read TGTGCCAGCAGCTTAGAGTTTGCCCTAAGCCCCCACGAGCAGTACTTC. Translation gives CASSLEFALSPHEQYF.

The table lists this clonotype with many counts. V gene TRBV7-2 combines with J gene TRBJ2-3; D ambiguous. Germline loops: CDR1 SGHTA, CDR2 FQGNSA. V was pared by 3 bases and J by 6 bases, with 13 bases between. This CDR3 is built from 14 residues. The CDR3 is CASSFVPRWDTQYF. For the CDR3, the DNA is TGTGCCAGCAGCTTCGTCCCGAGGTGGGATACGCAGTATTTT. Filled out from reference TRBV7-2 and TRBJ2-3, the complete variable domain reads GAGVSQSPSNKVTEKGKDVELRCDPISGHTALYWYRQSLGQGLEFLIYFQGNSAPDKSGLPSDRFSAERTGGSVSTLTIQRTQQEDSAVYLCASSFVPRWDTQYFGPGTRLTVL.

This clonotype occurred many times. The chain uses TRBV6-5 and TRBJ2-5, with D unresolved. CDR1 is MNHEY and CDR2 is SVGAGI in the germline V gene. The CDR3 extends over 12 amino acids. The V gene lost 9 bases and the J gene lost 2 bases, with 10 bases spanning the gap. CDR3 residues: CARNPGQETQYF. In DNA, the CDR3 is TGTGCCAGAAACCCAGGTCAAGAGACCCAGTACTTC.

This clonotype was counted many times. The V gene is TRBV29-1, the J gene TRBJ1-1; 8 nucleotides agree with TRBD1. Germline V lookup: CDR1 SQVTM, CDR2 ANQGSEA. With V trimmed by 7 bases and J by 1 base, 8 bases remained unmatched. The CDR3 runs 14 residues. CDR3: CSGWTGSGNTEAFF. The CDR3 DNA reads TGCAGCGGGTGGACAGGGTCTGGGAACACTGAAGCTTTCTTT. Full variable domain (outside the CDR3, taken from reference TRBV29-1 and TRBJ1-1): SAVISQKPSRDICQRGTSLTIQCQVDSQVTMMFWYRQQPGQSLTLIATANQGSEATYESGFVIDKFPISRPNLTFSTLTVSNMSPEDSSIYLCSGWTGSGNTEAFFGQGTRLTVV.

This clonotype was counted many times. The chain is built from TRBV7-2 and TRBJ2-7; 9 bases align to TRBD2. V lost 3 bases and J lost 5; bases outside the gene matches: 11. Germline-derived CDR1 and CDR2 are SGHTA and FQGNSA. The CDR3 consists of 16 residues. The CDR3 coding sequence is TGTGCCAGCAGCTTGTGGACTAGCGTTGCTGTCCACGAGCAGTACTTC. This gives the protein CASSLWTSVAVHEQYF.

This clonotype came up a few times. The V call is TRBV20-1, the J call TRBJ2-5; D is possibly TRBD2 (6 bases). The CDR3 covers 15 residues. CDR1 is DFQATT and CDR2 is SNEGSKA in the germline V gene (reference sequence). Trimming cost V 3 bases and J 1 base, with 15 bases left between them. The CDR3 sequence: CSARLIGGIQETQYF. The CDR3 DNA sequence: TGCAGTGCTAGGCTCATCGGGGGAATCCAAGAGACCCAGTACTTC.

This clonotype was seen repeatedly, ten times or more. The chain links TRBV12-3 or TRBV12-4 to TRBJ2-1, with TRBD2 matching 15 bases. The CDR3 loop spans 14 amino acids. Losses at the gene ends were 7 bases for V and 9 bases for J; bases not matched to a gene: 4. CDR3 in DNA: TGTGCCAGCAAACCGGGACTAGCGGGAGGTGAGCAGTTCTTC. It codes for CASKPGLAGGEQFF.

This rearrangement joins TRBV27 to TRBJ1-1; TRBD1 might be the D (5 bases). V was clipped by 8 bases and J by 4 bases, with 14 bases between them. In germline, CDR1 is MNHEY, CDR2 SMNVEV (reference sequence). The length of the CDR3 is 13 residues. CDR3 in DNA: TGTGCCAGCGGGTCAGGGTGGGGCACTGAAGCTTTCTTT. As protein: CASGSGWGTEAFF.

The chain has TRBV19 and TRBJ2-7; D remains unclear. The length of the CDR3 is 13 residues. The V gene lost 9 bases and the J gene lost 3 bases, with 15 bases spanning the gap. The germline V gene encodes CDR1 LNHDA and CDR2 SQIVND (reference sequence). The CDR3 nucleotides read TGTGCCAGCCGAGGTGACACTTTCTACGAGCAGTACTTC. Translation gives CASRGDTFYEQYF.

In this sample, this clonotype turned up many times. V gene TRBV6-1 combines with J gene TRBJ2-1, with TRBD2 matching over 13 bases. Germline V gene lookup returns CDR1 MNHNS and CDR2 SASEGT. The CDR3 sequence is 15 residues long. With 6 bases clipped from V and 6 bases from J, the junction kept 5 bases outside the gene matches. The CDR3 DNA reads as TGTGCCAGCAGAAAGGGACTAGCGGGAATCAATGAGCAGTTCTTC. It yields the protein CASRKGLAGINEQFF.

This clonotype appeared many times. The chain recombines TRBV23-1 with TRBJ2-1; D not resolved. TRBV23-1 is placed among ORFs of uncertain function. The CDR3 spans 13 residues. V lost 8 bases and J lost 1, with 9 bases in between. The CDR3 protein is CASLYVSYNEQFF. CDR3 nucleotide sequence: TGCGCCAGCCTTTACGTTTCCTACAATGAGCAGTTCTTC.

This chain connects TRBV10-3 to TRBJ2-5, with no clear D. CDR1 ENHRY and CDR2 SYGVKD come from the germline V gene. The CDR3 runs to 14 residues. V shed 6 bases and J shed 5 bases, with 16 bases lying between them. The CDR3 sequence: CAISDPNYGETQYF. For the CDR3, the DNA is TGTGCCATCAGCGACCCAAACTACGGGGAGACCCAGTACTTC.

The chain links TRBV28 to TRBJ1-5; D possibly corresponds to TRBD1 (5 bases). Trimming stripped 4 bases from V and 2 bases from J, with 15 bases between. The germline CDR1 and CDR2 sequences are MDHEN and SYDVKM. The CDR3 loop spans 16 amino acids. The CDR3 coding sequence is TGTGCCAGCAGTTCGAACGCAGGGACGGGCAATCAGCCCCAGCATTTT. This translates into CASSSNAGTGNQPQHF.

This clonotype has at least ten counts. The chain links TRBV7-9 to TRBJ2-5; 7 bases align to TRBD2. The junction had 8 bases not matched to a gene; V was cut back by 6 bases and J by 4 bases. The CDR3 sequence is 14 residues long. The V gene's germline CDR1 is SEHNR and CDR2 FQNEAQ (reference sequence). CDR3 residues: CASSSGQRGETQYF. DNA of the CDR3: TGTGCCAGCAGTAGCGGGCAACGAGGAGAGACCCAGTACTTC.

This clonotype was seen more than once but under ten times. The chain employs TRBV12-3 or TRBV12-4 and TRBJ2-2, with D uncertain. The V gene lost 6 bases and the J gene lost 4 bases, with 15 bases spanning the gap. This CDR3 is 15 amino acids long. In DNA form, the CDR3 reads TGTGCCAGCAGCGAAGACCCCTTTCGCACCGGGGAGCTGTTTTTT. It encodes CASSEDPFRTGELFF.

This clonotype has ten or more counts. The chain carries TRBV27 and TRBJ2-7; no definite D call. V dropped 4 bases and J dropped 2 bases, with 15 bases sitting between them. Germline V lookup: CDR1 MNHEY, CDR2 SMNVEV (reference sequence). The CDR3 has 15 amino acids. CDR3 protein: CASSSTGRMTYEQYF. In nucleotides, the CDR3 is TGTGCCAGCAGTTCCACGGGCAGGATGACCTACGAGCAGTACTTC.

This chain connects TRBV1 to TRBJ2-7; the D call TRBD2 from the table was never checked on the DNA. TRBV1 is deemed a pseudogene. The CDR3 length is 18 residues. In nucleotides, the CDR3 is TGCACCAGCAGCCCCGCTCATACCAGCGGGAGGGATTTCTACGAGCAGTACTTC. This gives the protein CTSSPAHTSGRDFYEQYF.

The chain has TRBV20-1 and TRBJ2-1; D is undetermined. Trimming left V 1 base short and J 8 bases short, with 9 bases between. The CDR3 runs to 12 residues. Germline assignment: CDR1 DFQATT and CDR2 SNEGSKA (reference sequence). This chain's CDR3 is CSARAFLDEQFF. The CDR3, as DNA: TGCAGTGCTAGAGCCTTCCTCGATGAGCAGTTCTTC.

This clonotype was recorded at least ten times. The CDR3 loop is CASSVATAGLEETQYF. The CDR3, as DNA: TGTGCCAGCAGCGTAGCTACCGCGGGATTGGAGGAGACCCAGTACTTC. This rearrangement joins TRBV9 to TRBJ2-5; D may be TRBD2 (6 bases). The CDR3 covers 16 residues. CDR1 and CDR2 (germline): SGDLS, YYNGEE. Between the trimmed V and J ends, which lost 0 bases and 5 bases, there was a span of 17 bases.

This clonotype was seen ten or more times. V is TRBV5-1 and J is TRBJ2-7; 8 bases match TRBD1. Germline V gene lookup returns CDR1 SGHRS and CDR2 YFSETQ. The CDR3 loop spans 15 amino acids. With 4 bases clipped from V and 2 bases from J, the junction kept 8 bases outside the gene matches. The CDR3 DNA is TGCGCCAGCAGCACCGACAGGGGTTGGGCCTACGAGCAGTACTTC. Amino acids: CASSTDRGWAYEQYF.